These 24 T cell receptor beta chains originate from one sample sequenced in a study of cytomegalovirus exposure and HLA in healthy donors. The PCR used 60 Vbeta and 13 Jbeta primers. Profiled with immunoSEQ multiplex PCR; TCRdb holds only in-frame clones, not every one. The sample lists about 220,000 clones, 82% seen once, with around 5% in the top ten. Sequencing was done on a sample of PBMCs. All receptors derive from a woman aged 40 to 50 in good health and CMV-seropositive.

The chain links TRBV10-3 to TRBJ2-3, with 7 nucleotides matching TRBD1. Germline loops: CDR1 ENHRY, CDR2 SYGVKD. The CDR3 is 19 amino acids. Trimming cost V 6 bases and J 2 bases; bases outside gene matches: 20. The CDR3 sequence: CAISESQLGTVLNTDTQYF. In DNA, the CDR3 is TGTGCCATCAGCGAGAGCCAACTCGGGACAGTCCTAAACACAGATACGCAGTATTTT.

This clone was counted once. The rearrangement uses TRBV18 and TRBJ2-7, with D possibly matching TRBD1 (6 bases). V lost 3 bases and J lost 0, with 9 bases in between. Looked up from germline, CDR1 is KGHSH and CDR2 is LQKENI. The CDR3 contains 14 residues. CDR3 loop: CASSPTGNSYEQYF. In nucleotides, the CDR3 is TGTGCCAGCTCACCTACAGGGAACTCCTACGAGCAGTACTTC.

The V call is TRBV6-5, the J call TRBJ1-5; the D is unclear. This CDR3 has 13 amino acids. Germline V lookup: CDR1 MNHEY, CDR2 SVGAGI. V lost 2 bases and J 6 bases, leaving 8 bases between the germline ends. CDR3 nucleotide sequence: TGTGCCAGCAGTTACGATTGGAGTCAGCCCCAGCATTTT. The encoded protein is CASSYDWSQPQHF.

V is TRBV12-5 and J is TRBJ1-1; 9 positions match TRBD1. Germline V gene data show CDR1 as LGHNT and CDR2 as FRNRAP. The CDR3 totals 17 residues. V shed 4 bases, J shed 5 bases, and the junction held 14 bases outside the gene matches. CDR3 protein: CASGSPRDRELTTEAFF. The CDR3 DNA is TGTGCTAGTGGTTCTCCCCGGGACAGGGAACTAACAACTGAAGCTTTCTTT.

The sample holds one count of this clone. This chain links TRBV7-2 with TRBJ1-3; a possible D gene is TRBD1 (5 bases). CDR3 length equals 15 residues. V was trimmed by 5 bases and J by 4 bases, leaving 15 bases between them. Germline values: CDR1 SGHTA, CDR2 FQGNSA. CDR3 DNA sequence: TGTGCCAGCAGCCCGTGGGGGGGTGCCGGAAACACCATATATTTT. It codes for CASSPWGGAGNTIYF. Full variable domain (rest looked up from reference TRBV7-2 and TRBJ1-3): GAGVSQSPSNKVTEKGKDVELRCDPISGHTALYWYRQSLGQGLEFLIYFQGNSAPDKSGLPSDRFSAERTGGSVSTLTIQRTQQEDSAVYLCASSPWGGAGNTIYFGEGSWLTVV.

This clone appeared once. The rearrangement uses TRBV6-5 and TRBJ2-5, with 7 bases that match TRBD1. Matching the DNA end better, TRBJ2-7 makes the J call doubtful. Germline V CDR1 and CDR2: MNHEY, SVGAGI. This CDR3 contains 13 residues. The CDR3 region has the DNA TGTGCCAGCAGTAGAGGCAGGGGGAGCGAGCAGTACTTC. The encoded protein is CASSRGRGSEQYF.

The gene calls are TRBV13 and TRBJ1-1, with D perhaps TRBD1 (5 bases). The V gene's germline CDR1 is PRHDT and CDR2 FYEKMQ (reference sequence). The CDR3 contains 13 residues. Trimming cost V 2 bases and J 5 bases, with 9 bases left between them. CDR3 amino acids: CASSLLGATEAFF. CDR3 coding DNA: TGTGCCAGCAGCTTATTAGGGGCTACTGAAGCTTTCTTT.

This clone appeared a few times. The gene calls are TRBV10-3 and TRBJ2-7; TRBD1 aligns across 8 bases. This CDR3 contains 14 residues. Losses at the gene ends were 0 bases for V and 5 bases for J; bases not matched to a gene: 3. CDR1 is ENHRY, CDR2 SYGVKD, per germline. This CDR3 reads CAISESGQGDEQYF. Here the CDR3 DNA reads TGTGCCATCAGTGAGTCTGGACAGGGCGACGAGCAGTACTTC.

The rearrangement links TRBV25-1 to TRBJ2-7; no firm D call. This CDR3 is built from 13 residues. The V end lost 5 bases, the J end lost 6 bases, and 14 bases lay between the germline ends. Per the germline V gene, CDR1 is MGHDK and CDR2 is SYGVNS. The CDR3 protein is CASSLLLSSEQYF. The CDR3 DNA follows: TGTGCCAGCAGTCTTTTACTGAGTAGCGAGCAGTACTTC.

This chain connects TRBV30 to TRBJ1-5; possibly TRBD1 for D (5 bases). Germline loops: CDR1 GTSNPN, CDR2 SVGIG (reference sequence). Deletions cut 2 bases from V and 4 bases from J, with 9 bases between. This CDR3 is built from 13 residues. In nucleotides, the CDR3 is TGTGCCTGGAGTAAACAGGAAAATCAGCCCCAGCATTTT. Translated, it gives CAWSKQENQPQHF.

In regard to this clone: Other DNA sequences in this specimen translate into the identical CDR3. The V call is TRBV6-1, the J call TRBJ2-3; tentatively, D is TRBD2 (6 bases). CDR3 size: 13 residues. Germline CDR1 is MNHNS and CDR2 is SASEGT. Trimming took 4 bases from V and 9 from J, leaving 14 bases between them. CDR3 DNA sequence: TGTGCCAGCAGTGGACCCAGTGCGGGGACGCAGTATTTT. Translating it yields CASSGPSAGTQYF.

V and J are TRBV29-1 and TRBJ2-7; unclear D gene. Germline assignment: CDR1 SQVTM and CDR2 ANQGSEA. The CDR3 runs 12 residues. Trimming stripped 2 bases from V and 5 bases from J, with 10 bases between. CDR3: CSVEQQTNEQYF. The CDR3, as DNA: TGCAGCGTTGAACAACAGACCAACGAGCAGTACTTC.

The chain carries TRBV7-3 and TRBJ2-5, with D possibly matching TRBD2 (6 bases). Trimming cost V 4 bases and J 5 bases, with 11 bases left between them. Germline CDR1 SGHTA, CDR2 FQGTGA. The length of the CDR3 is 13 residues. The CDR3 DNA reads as TGTGCCAGCAGCTCCACGGGGAGGGAGACCCAGTACTTC. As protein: CASSSTGRETQYF.

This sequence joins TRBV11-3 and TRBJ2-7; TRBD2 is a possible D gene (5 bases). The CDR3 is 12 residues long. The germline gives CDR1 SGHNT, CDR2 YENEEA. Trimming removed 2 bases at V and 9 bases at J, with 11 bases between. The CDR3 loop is CASSLQDSGQYF. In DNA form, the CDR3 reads TGTGCCAGCAGCTTACAGGACTCCGGGCAGTACTTC.

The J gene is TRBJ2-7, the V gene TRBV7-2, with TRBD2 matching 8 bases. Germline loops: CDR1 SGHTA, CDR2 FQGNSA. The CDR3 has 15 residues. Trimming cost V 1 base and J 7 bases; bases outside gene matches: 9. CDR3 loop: CASSLGYPGTREQYF. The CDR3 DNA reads TGTGCCAGCAGCTTAGGGTACCCAGGGACTAGGGAGCAGTACTTC.

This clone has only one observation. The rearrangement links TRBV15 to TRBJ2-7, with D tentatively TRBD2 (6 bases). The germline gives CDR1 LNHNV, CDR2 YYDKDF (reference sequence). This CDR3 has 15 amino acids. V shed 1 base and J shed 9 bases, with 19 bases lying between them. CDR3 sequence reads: CATSRADGGSTRQYF. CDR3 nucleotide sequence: TGTGCCACCAGCAGAGCGGACGGGGGAAGTACGAGGCAGTACTTC.

Here the CDR3 reads CATSRGRGQGRTDTQYF. Written as DNA, the CDR3 is TGTGCCACCAGCAGGGGGAGGGGACAGGGGCGAACAGATACGCAGTATTTT. The chain carries TRBV15 and TRBJ2-3, with 10 nucleotides matching TRBD1. From germline, CDR1 is LNHNV and CDR2 YYDKDF (reference sequence). V lost 3 bases and J lost 3; bases outside the gene matches: 9. CDR3 size: 17 residues. The full variable domain, rest sourced from reference TRBV15 and TRBJ2-3, is DAMVIQNPRYQVTQFGKPVTLSCSQTLNHNVMYWYQQKSSQAPKLLFHYYDKDFNNEADTPDNFQSRRPNTSFCFLDIRSPGLGDTAMYLCATSRGRGQGRTDTQYFGPGTRLTVL.

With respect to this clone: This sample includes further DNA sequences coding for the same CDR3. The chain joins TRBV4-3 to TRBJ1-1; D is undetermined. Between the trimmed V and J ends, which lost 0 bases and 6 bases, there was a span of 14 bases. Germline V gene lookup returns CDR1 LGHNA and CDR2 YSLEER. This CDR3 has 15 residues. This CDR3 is CASSQDEGVRSEAFF. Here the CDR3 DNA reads TGCGCCAGCAGCCAAGATGAGGGAGTGAGATCTGAAGCTTTCTTT.

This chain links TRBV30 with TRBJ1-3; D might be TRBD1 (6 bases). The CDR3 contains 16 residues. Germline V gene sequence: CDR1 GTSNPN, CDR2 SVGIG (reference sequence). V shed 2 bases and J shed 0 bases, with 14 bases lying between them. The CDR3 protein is CAWSPDSARSGNTIYF. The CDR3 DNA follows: TGTGCCTGGAGTCCGGACAGTGCCCGCTCTGGAAACACCATATATTTT.

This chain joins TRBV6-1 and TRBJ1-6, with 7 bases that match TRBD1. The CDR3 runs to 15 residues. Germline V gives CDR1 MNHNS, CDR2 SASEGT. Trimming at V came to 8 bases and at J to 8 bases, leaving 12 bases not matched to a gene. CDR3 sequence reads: CASQPRTGPHSPLHF. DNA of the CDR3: TGTGCCAGCCAACCCCGGACAGGTCCCCATTCACCCCTCCACTTT.

For the CDR3, the DNA is TGTGCCAGCTCACCACCGCAGGGGCTGAACACTGAAGCTTTCTTT. Encoded protein: CASSPPQGLNTEAFF. The chain carries TRBV18 and TRBJ1-1, with TRBD1 as a possible D gene (6 bases). V lost 0 bases and J 0 bases, leaving 8 bases between the germline ends. The CDR3 sequence is 15 residues long. CDR1 and CDR2 (germline): KGHSH, LQKENI. The full variable domain, its missing parts supplied by reference TRBV18 and TRBJ1-1, is NAGVMQNPRHLVRRRGQEARLRCSPMKGHSHVYWYRQLPEEGLKFMVYLQKENIIDESGMPKERFSAEFPKEGPSILRIQQVVRGDSAAYFCASSPPQGLNTEAFFGQGTRLTVV.

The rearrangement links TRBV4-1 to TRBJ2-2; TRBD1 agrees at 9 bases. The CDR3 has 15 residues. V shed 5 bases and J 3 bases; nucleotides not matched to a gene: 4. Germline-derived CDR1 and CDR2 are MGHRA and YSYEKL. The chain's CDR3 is CASSFRDRDTGELFF. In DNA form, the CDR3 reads TGCGCCAGCAGCTTCCGGGACAGGGACACCGGGGAGCTGTTTTTT.

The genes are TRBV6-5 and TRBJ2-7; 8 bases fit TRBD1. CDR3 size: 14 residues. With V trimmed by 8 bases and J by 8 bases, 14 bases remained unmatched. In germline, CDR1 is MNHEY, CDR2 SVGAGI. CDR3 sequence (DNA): TGTGCCAGCCCACCCAGGGGGCCAACCTATCAGCAGTACTTC. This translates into CASPPRGPTYQQYF.

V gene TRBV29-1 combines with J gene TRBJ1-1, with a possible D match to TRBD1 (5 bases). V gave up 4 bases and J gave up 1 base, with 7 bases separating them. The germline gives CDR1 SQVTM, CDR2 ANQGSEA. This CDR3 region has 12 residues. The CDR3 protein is CSVGGANTEAFF. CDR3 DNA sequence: TGCAGCGTTGGCGGGGCGAACACTGAAGCTTTCTTT.